This TCR beta chain was identified during a study of T cells in Graves' hyperthyroidism and ophthalmopathy. Study-level points and caveats: Model-based prediction identified ophthalmopathy a median 6.5 months prior to its onset.

There are many counts of this clonotype. Antigen unknown. This CDR3 is built from 14 residues. The ends were cut back, 2 bases at V and 5 bases at J, with 12 bases in the middle. Germline CDR1 reads SGHRS; CDR2 reads YFSETQ. RNA transcripts yielded amplified TCR beta CDR3 regions. The primer set for the first-round RT-PCR of the TCR CDR3 was HTBI. TCRdb recomputed calls from the multiplex PCR reads with MiXCR, one row per CDR3 protein. The sample shows about 210,000 distinct CDR3 sequences, more than 15% of them seen only once. The chain is built from TRBV5-1 and TRBJ2-3; tentative D call: TRBD1 (6 bases). What was sequenced was blood. This clonotype was obtained from a man aged 45 to 65 with Graves' hyperthyroidism. The CDR3 region has the DNA TGCGCCAGCAGCTTCGGACAGATAGGAGATACGCAGTATTTT. Translated: CASSFGQIGDTQYF.